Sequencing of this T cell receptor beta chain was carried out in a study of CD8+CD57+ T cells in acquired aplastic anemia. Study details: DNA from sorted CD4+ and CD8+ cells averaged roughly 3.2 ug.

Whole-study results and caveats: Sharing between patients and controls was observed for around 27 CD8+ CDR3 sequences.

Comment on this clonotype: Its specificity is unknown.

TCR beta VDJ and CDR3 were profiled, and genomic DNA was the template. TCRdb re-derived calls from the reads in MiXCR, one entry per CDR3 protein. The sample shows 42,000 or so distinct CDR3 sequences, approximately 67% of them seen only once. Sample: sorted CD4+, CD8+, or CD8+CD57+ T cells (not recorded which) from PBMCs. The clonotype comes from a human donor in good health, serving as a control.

The CDR3 region is CASSGRSQETQYF. Here the CDR3 DNA reads TGTGCCAGCAGCGGTCGGTCGCAAGAGACCCAGTACTTC. The chain carries TRBV2 and TRBJ2-5; D remains unclear. The germline V gene encodes CDR1 SNHLY and CDR2 FYNNEI. Trimming shortened V by 6 bases and J by 2 bases, and 10 bases separated the two germline ends. This CDR3 is built from 13 residues.